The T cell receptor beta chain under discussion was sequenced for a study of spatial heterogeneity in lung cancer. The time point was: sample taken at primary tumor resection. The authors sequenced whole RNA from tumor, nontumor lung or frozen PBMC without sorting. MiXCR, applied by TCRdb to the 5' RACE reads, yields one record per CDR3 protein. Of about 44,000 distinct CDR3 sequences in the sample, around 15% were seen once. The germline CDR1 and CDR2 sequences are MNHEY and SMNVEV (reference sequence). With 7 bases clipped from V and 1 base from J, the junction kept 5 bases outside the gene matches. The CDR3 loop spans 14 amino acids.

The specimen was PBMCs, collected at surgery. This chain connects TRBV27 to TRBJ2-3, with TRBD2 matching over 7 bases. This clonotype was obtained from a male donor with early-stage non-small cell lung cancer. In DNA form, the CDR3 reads TGTGCCAGCAAACGCGGGAGCGGCACAGATACGCAGTATTTT. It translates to CASKRGSGTDTQYF.